The source of this TCR beta chain is a study of T cells in Graves' hyperthyroidism and ophthalmopathy (dated by TCRdb to the late 2010s). For the study in its entirety: Peripheral blood was sampled at the time of initial diagnosis, prior to any treatment. For training and testing, the approximately 92 patients in the discovery cohort were randomly divided in a 7:3 ratio. A discovery cohort of 95 to 100 patients, about 40 with Graves' ophthalmopathy and approximately 55 with stable Graves' hyperthyroidism, was used to find distinguishing TCR V-J signatures. An independent validation cohort of around 19 hyperthyroidism patients and approximately 15 patients who later progressed to ophthalmopathy tested prospective prediction of ophthalmopathy. Following sampling, methimazole starting at 30 mg daily was given to hyperthyroidism patients, and high-dose intravenous methylprednisolone was given to ophthalmopathy patients. The paper reports TCR Vbeta CDR3 sequencing of fewer than 150 peripheral blood samples: under 45 ophthalmopathy, around 80 hyperthyroidism and around 17 progressor patients. In addition, the study compared T-cell repertoires in thyroid tissue and in blood from about 6 Graves' hyperthyroidism patients. Overall study outcomes, separate from this receptor: Sample size was not statistically predetermined, and blinding of investigators to group allocation was not performed. Ophthalmopathy was separated from stable hyperthyroidism by a 13 V-J signature model, with about 86% sensitivity and about 81% specificity obtained in cross-validation and 80%/75% obtained in testing. Most expanded thyroid clonotypes (frequency above 0.001) were also found in blood, which suggests that blood repertoires may mirror thyroid immune responses. In validation, the model predicted progression to ophthalmopathy with around 71% sensitivity and roughly 75% specificity, a median of 6.5 months before onset.

Many counts were recorded for this clonotype. The clone's antigen remains unknown. Base quality data are lacking; no much larger clone is found one base away. Stable Graves' hyperthyroidism was defined as the absence of progression to ophthalmopathy over 18 months of follow-up. Hyperthyroidism patients were newly diagnosed, had a disease duration of under 2 months, and were aged 18 to 65 years. The study excluded patients with uncontrolled infections, other autoimmune diseases, pregnancy or lactation. Clinical symptoms, serum thyroxine and TRAb, thyroid ultrasound, and orbital computed tomography formed the basis for the diagnoses. Ficoll-Paque density gradient centrifugation was used to isolate PBMCs from around 9.1 ml of fresh peripheral blood. Total RNA was extracted using Trizol reagent, and RNA quality was assessed on an Agilent 2100 Bioanalyzer. CDR1 is given as LNHNV and CDR2 as YYDKDF, both from the germline V gene (reference sequence). V and J are truncated by 5 bases and 3 bases respectively, leaving an intervening sequence of 15 bases. The CDR3 has 15 amino acids, counting the end cysteine and phenylalanine. The retained sequence is limited to the CDR3, 45 bases, with the frame set at the first base.

Amplification of TCR beta CDR3 regions was carried out from RNA transcripts. A first-round RT-PCR of the TCR CDR3 used the HTBI primer set with the Qiagen OneStep RT-PCR kit. A second multiplex PCR round built the libraries, followed by size selection and purification. Sequencing of the libraries was done on an Illumina HiSeq2000 using paired-end 100 bp reads. Per the authors' processing: SOAPnuke was used to process the raw data, removing reads that contained adapters or uncalled bases, had a mean Phred below 15, or lacked an exact match to the constant primer or identifier. COPE v1.2.5 was used to merge high-quality paired reads, and clonotypes were defined as unique nucleotide sequences. MiTCR v1.1 was used to align the clonotypes against IMGT TRBV, TRBD and TRBJ reference segments. Only V-J combinations with frequency above 0.0001, covering 99.2% of repertoires, were analysed. A TCS score was defined as the ratio between F50 (clonal expansion) and ExV (chaos), using BLOSUM62-based TCRdist between CDR3 peptides within each V-J. Welch's t-statistics and random forest reduced around 510 V-J features to around 14, which were used in a naive Bayes classifier (R e1071). TCRdb itself trimmed the public reads at Q25 with fastp, ran MiXCR and retained productive beta chains. Identical CDR3 proteins give one entry, which carries the most common genes and DNA. None of the V and J calls come from the authors' own analysis; TCRdb made them. The table for this sample lists around 200,000 distinct CDR3 sequences; approximately 15% of them were counted only once. Roughly 32% of the sample comes from the top ten.

Sequencing was performed on blood. This receptor was taken from a woman aged 45-65 years with Graves' hyperthyroidism. The sequence is built from TRBV15 and TRBJ2-3; TRBD1 might be the D gene, on 5 matching bases. The nucleotides read TGTGCCACCAGCTCTCCTAGGGGTAGAACAGATACGCAGTATTTT. It is translated as CATSSPRGRTDTQYF.